Shown below are 27 T cell receptor beta chains from a single sample sequenced in a study of PD-L1 blockade in urothelial cancer. The time point was: peripheral blood 6 weeks after treatment start. The repertoire was sequenced with immunoSEQ multiplex PCR; TCRdb's copy has only in-frame clones and lacks some. The sample holds about 48,000 clones, more than 75% seen once. The source was PBMCs, collected around atezolizumab (anti-PD-L1) treatment. These TCRs come from a man in his sixties with urothelial cancer.

This chain uses TRBV7-3 with TRBJ2-5, with 9 positions matching TRBD1. V was pared by 1 base and J by 5 bases, with 5 bases of the junction left unmatched. Germline CDR1 and CDR2: SGHTA and FQGTGA. The CDR3 has 15 residues. CDR3 sequence reads: CASSLKGTGFETQYF. CDR3 nucleotide sequence: TGTGCCAGCAGCTTAAAGGGGACAGGGTTTGAGACCCAGTACTTC.

The chain is built from TRBV21-1 and TRBJ2-6; the tabulated D call, TRBD1, remains unverified against the DNA. TRBV21-1 is a pseudogene. The CDR3 loop spans 16 amino acids. The CDR3 DNA follows: TGTGCCAGCAGCAAAGTGACAGGGGTCGGGGCCAACGTCCTGACTTTC. It codes for CASSKVTGVGANVLTF.

The J gene is TRBJ2-7, the V gene TRBV7-9; 7 bases agree with TRBD1. Per the germline V gene, CDR1 is SEHNR and CDR2 is FQNEAQ (reference sequence). This CDR3 comprises 13 residues. V shed 3 bases, J shed 9 bases, and the junction held 8 bases outside the gene matches. The CDR3 loop reads CASSLGTEQGQYF. The CDR3 bases are TGTGCCAGCAGCTTGGGGACAGAACAAGGGCAGTACTTC.

This chain links TRBV7-2 with TRBJ1-2; a possible D gene is TRBD1 (5 bases). Between the trimmed V and J ends, which lost 5 bases and 8 bases, there was a span of 15 bases. Germline assignment: CDR1 SGHTA and CDR2 FQGNSA. This CDR3 has 13 amino acids. The CDR3: CASSQGGTLGYTF. In nucleotides, the CDR3 is TGTGCCAGCAGCCAGGGAGGGACCTTGGGCTACACCTTC.

The chain carries TRBV28 and TRBJ2-7; 10 bases are a match to TRBD1. Germline V gene lookup returns CDR1 MDHEN and CDR2 SYDVKM. Losses at the gene ends were 5 bases for V and 11 bases for J; bases not matched to a gene: 15. The CDR3 spans 15 residues. The CDR3 DNA is TGTGCCAGCAGTATCGGGACAGGGGCAAAGTTTTTTGAGTACTTC. Translation: CASSIGTGAKFFEYF.

Ten or more counts support this clone. V usage is TRBV19 and J usage is TRBJ1-1; D remains ambiguous. The CDR3 has 13 amino acids. Per the germline V gene, CDR1 is LNHDA and CDR2 is SQIVND (reference sequence). Between the trimmed V and J ends, which lost 4 bases and 2 bases, there was a span of 8 bases. The CDR3 sequence is CASSNVINTEAFF. The CDR3 DNA reads TGTGCCAGTAGTAATGTAATCAACACTGAAGCTTTCTTT.

The rearrangement links TRBV27 to TRBJ1-3; D gene ambiguous. Germline CDR1 MNHEY, CDR2 SMNVEV (reference sequence). This CDR3 has 16 residues. Trimming cost V 0 bases and J 2 bases, with 11 bases left between them. CDR3 nucleotides: TGTGCCAGCAGTTTATCCGTGCCGGGAGCTGGAAACACCATATATTTT. Its protein is CASSLSVPGAGNTIYF.

V usage is TRBV19 and J usage is TRBJ2-1; TRBD2 matches at 10 bases. Trimming took 5 bases from V and 3 from J; bases not matched to a gene: 10. Germline CDR1 is LNHDA and CDR2 is SQIVND (reference sequence). The CDR3 is made up of 17 amino acids. The CDR3 is CASSGEGTSGDYNEQFF. The DNA for the CDR3 is TGTGCCAGTAGTGGGGAGGGTACTAGCGGGGACTACAATGAGCAGTTCTTC.

This sequence joins TRBV14 and TRBJ2-1; 11 bases fit TRBD2. V was clipped by 4 bases and J by 5 bases; unmatched bases: 13. The V gene's germline CDR1 is SGHDN and CDR2 FVKESK. The CDR3 has 18 amino acids. The CDR3 sequence: CASSRPLAGGLLNNEQFF. DNA of the CDR3: TGTGCCAGCAGCCGGCCTCTAGCGGGGGGCCTTTTGAACAATGAGCAGTTCTTC.

The chain has TRBV7-9 and TRBJ1-1; TRBD1 might be the D (6 bases). The V and J ends lost 2 bases and 6 bases respectively, with 19 bases between them. Germline V gene data show CDR1 as SEHNR and CDR2 as FQNEAQ (reference sequence). The length of the CDR3 is 16 residues. CDR3 region: CASSLSGGRGLPEAFF. The CDR3 coding sequence is TGTGCCAGCAGCTTAAGTGGTGGTAGGGGGTTACCTGAAGCTTTCTTT.

The rearrangement links TRBV13 to TRBJ2-7, with a tentative D call TRBD1 (6 bases). With 1 base removed from V and 5 bases from J, the gap between germline ends came to 12 bases. CDR1 is PRHDT and CDR2 is FYEKMQ in the germline V gene (reference sequence). The CDR3 runs 14 residues. The CDR3 loop reads CASSLEQGTDEQYF. In DNA, the CDR3 is TGTGCCAGCAGCTTAGAACAGGGTACCGACGAGCAGTACTTC. Full variable domain (outside the CDR3, taken from reference TRBV13 and TRBJ2-7): AAGVIQSPRHLIKEKRETATLKCYPIPRHDTVYWYQQGPGQDPQFLISFYEKMQSDKGSIPDRFSAQQFSDYHSELNMSSLELGDSALYFCASSLEQGTDEQYFGPGTRLTVT.

V gene TRBV6-1 combines with J gene TRBJ1-2; 7 bases are a match to TRBD1. The CDR3 has 15 residues. V gave up 0 bases and J gave up 6 bases; unmatched junction bases: 7. Germline CDR1 reads MNHNS; CDR2 reads SASEGT. The CDR3 coding sequence is TGTGCCAGCAGTGAAGCGCTTGGCAGGGGGGATGGCTACACCTTC. Amino acids: CASSEALGRGDGYTF.

This sequence joins TRBV5-1 and TRBJ1-1; D might be TRBD1 (6 bases). The CDR3 is 14 amino acids. Germline V gene lookup returns CDR1 SGHRS and CDR2 YFSETQ. The germline V and J ends were trimmed by 0 bases and 4 bases, with 10 bases remaining between them. CDR3 DNA: TGCGCCAGCAGCTTGGACAGGGTTAGCACTGAAGCTTTCTTT. Encoded protein: CASSLDRVSTEAFF. Looking up the rest from reference TRBV5-1 and TRBJ1-1 gives the full variable domain: KAGVTQTPRYLIKTRGQQVTLSCSPISGHRSVSWYQQTPGQGLQFLFEYFSETQRNKGNFPGRFSGRQFSNSRSEMNVSTLELGDSALYLCASSLDRVSTEAFFGQGTRLTVV.

V gene TRBV5-1 combines with J gene TRBJ2-5; maybe TRBD1 (6 bases). V dropped 0 bases and J dropped 2 bases, with 11 bases sitting between them. From germline, CDR1 is SGHRS and CDR2 YFSETQ. The CDR3 sequence is 15 residues long. In DNA form, the CDR3 reads TGCGCCAGCAGCTTGGTTTCCGGACAGCAAGAGACCCAGTACTTC. It is translated as CASSLVSGQQETQYF.

The V call is TRBV5-1, the J call TRBJ1-1; 10 bases match TRBD1. The CDR3 consists of 14 residues. After removal of 4 bases from V and 4 bases from J, the junction contained 4 bases not matched to a gene. Germline V CDR1 and CDR2: SGHRS, YFSETQ. Written as DNA, the CDR3 is TGCGCCAGCAGCACCCGGGACAGGGGCACTGAAGCTTTCTTT. Its protein is CASSTRDRGTEAFF.

The chain combines TRBV18 with TRBJ1-2; D is unclear. V lost 8 bases to trimming and J lost 4 bases, with 14 bases between them. Germline values: CDR1 KGHSH, CDR2 LQKENI. The CDR3 extends over 13 amino acids. The CDR3 region is CASGPWALYGYTF. DNA of the CDR3: TGTGCCAGCGGCCCTTGGGCGCTCTATGGCTACACCTTC.

CDR3 in amino acids: CASSDLIGALAKNIQYF. The CDR3 DNA reads as TGTGCCAGCAGTGATTTAATAGGAGCGCTAGCCAAAAACATTCAGTACTTC. The chain joins TRBV6-1 to TRBJ2-4; D gene unclear. Trimming stripped 3 bases from V and 0 bases from J, with 15 bases between. This CDR3 is 17 amino acids long. Looked up from germline, CDR1 is MNHNS and CDR2 is SASEGT.

The chain is built from TRBV4-1 and TRBJ2-3, with 9 bases lining up with TRBD2. V dropped 1 base and J dropped 2; count of bases not matched to a gene: 16. The CDR3 totals 20 residues. The germline gives CDR1 MGHRA, CDR2 YSYEKL. CDR3 protein: CASSQAPLRGGVKPTDTQYF. CDR3 DNA: TGCGCCAGCAGCCAAGCCCCCCTACGCGGGGGGGTAAAGCCCACAGATACGCAGTATTTT.

This chain links TRBV11-2 with TRBJ2-7; 10 nucleotides line up with TRBD2. The germline V gene encodes CDR1 SGHAT and CDR2 FQNNGV. The CDR3 covers 15 residues. V dropped 4 bases and J dropped 5; count of bases not matched to a gene: 8. This chain's CDR3 is CASSSRTSGGDEQYF. The CDR3, as DNA: TGTGCCAGCAGCTCTCGGACTAGCGGCGGGGACGAGCAGTACTTC.

The rearrangement joins TRBV30 to TRBJ1-1, with no clear D. Germline V gene lookup returns CDR1 GTSNPN and CDR2 SVGIG (reference sequence). This CDR3 is built from 13 residues. Trimming cost V 0 bases and J 3 bases, with 8 bases left between them. Here the CDR3 DNA reads TGTGCCTGGAGTGTTGGCGGTCACACTGAAGCTTTCTTT. Protein: CAWSVGGHTEAFF.

The genes are TRBV18 and TRBJ1-1; TRBD1 matches 7 bases. V shed 5 bases and J 0 bases; nucleotides not matched to a gene: 6. The CDR3 loop spans 15 amino acids. Germline loops: CDR1 KGHSH, CDR2 LQKENI. This CDR3 reads CASSEYRGMNTEAFF. The CDR3 coding sequence is TGTGCCAGCTCAGAATACAGGGGAATGAACACTGAAGCTTTCTTT.

The chain combines TRBV6-6 with TRBJ2-1; TRBD1 agrees at 8 bases. Germline CDR1 is MNHNY and CDR2 is SVGAGI (reference sequence). CDR3 size: 14 residues. V was pared by 4 bases and J by 8 bases, with 7 bases of the junction left unmatched. CDR3 loop: CASSWTGKEDEQFF. The CDR3 coding sequence is TGTGCCAGCAGTTGGACAGGGAAGGAAGATGAGCAGTTCTTC.

The CDR3 sequence: CASSLQGTDTQYF. As DNA, the CDR3 is TGTGCCAGCAGCTTACAGGGCACAGATACGCAGTATTTT. The chain links TRBV11-2 to TRBJ2-3; D not certain. The CDR3 length is 13 residues. V dropped 2 bases and J dropped 1 base, with 4 bases sitting between them. Looked up from germline, CDR1 is SGHAT and CDR2 is FQNNGV.

This chain uses TRBV7-9 with TRBJ1-4; TRBD1 might be the D (6 bases). Trimming removed 4 bases from V and 15 bases from J, with 15 bases in between. The CDR3 sequence is 12 residues long. Looked up from germline, CDR1 is SEHNR and CDR2 is FQNEAQ (reference sequence). The CDR3 protein is CASSSEKQGLFF. The CDR3 nucleotides read TGTGCCAGCAGCTCCGAGAAACAGGGTTTGTTTTTT.

The V and J genes are TRBV7-6 and TRBJ2-5; tentatively, D is TRBD1 (6 bases). CDR1 and CDR2 (germline): SGHVS, FNYEAQ. This CDR3 region has 13 residues. Trimming removed 2 bases at V and 5 bases at J, with 9 bases between. In nucleotides, the CDR3 is TGTGCCAGCAGCTTATCCCAGGGGGAGACCCAGTACTTC. Protein: CASSLSQGETQYF.

V is TRBV7-2 and J is TRBJ1-3; no definite D call. The CDR3 length is 13 residues. V lost 5 bases and J lost 4, with 9 bases in between. Germline V gene lookup returns CDR1 SGHTA and CDR2 FQGNSA. CDR3 nucleotides: TGTGCCAGCAGCCCGAACTCAGGAAACACCATATATTTT. Its translation: CASSPNSGNTIYF.

The V call is TRBV5-1, the J call TRBJ2-2, with D uncertain. In germline, CDR1 is SGHRS, CDR2 YFSETQ. CDR3 size: 14 residues. The ends were cut back, 0 bases at V and 1 base at J, with 4 bases in the middle. The CDR3 DNA sequence: TGCGCCAGCAGCTTGGCCGTGAACACCGGGGAGCTGTTTTTT. Translation gives CASSLAVNTGELFF.